This T cell receptor (beta chain) stems from a study of T cells in Graves' hyperthyroidism and ophthalmopathy (dated by TCRdb to between 2018 and 2020). About the study as a whole: Peripheral blood samples were taken at initial diagnosis, before any treatment was given. TCR V-J signatures able to tell the groups apart were searched for in a discovery cohort of 90 to 100 patients, of whom roughly 42 had Graves' ophthalmopathy and under 65 had stable Graves' hyperthyroidism. Prospective prediction of ophthalmopathy was tested in an independent validation cohort of approximately 19 hyperthyroidism patients and around 16 patients who later progressed to ophthalmopathy. The 75 to 100 discovery patients were divided at random into training and test sets in a 7:3 ratio. Thyroid tissue and blood T-cell repertoires from about 6 Graves' hyperthyroidism patients were also compared in the study. After blood sampling, hyperthyroidism patients were treated with methimazole at a starting dose of 30 mg daily, and ophthalmopathy patients were treated with high-dose intravenous methylprednisolone. The paper reports TCR Vbeta CDR3 sequencing of some 140 peripheral blood samples: fewer than 50 ophthalmopathy, roughly 74 hyperthyroidism and approximately 17 progressor patients.

The TCR beta CDR3 regions were amplified from RNA transcripts. The first round of RT-PCR for the TCR CDR3 was performed with the HTBI primer set and the Qiagen OneStep RT-PCR kit. Libraries were constructed in a second round of multiplex PCR, after which size selection and purification were carried out. Sequencing of the libraries was done on an Illumina HiSeq2000 using paired-end 100 bp reads. As for the original processing: SOAPnuke was used to process the raw data, with reads discarded if the reads contained adapters or uncalled bases, had a mean Phred below 15, or lacked an exact constant-primer or identifier match. COPE v1.2.5 was used to merge the high-quality paired reads, and each unique nucleotide sequence was defined as a clonotype. MiTCR v1.1 was used to align clonotypes to the IMGT TRBV, TRBD and TRBJ reference segments. Analysis was restricted to V-J combinations with a frequency above 0.0001, which covered 98% to 99.2% of repertoires. The TCS score was defined as F50 (clonal expansion) divided by E x V (chaos), with BLOSUM62-based TCRdist calculated between CDR3 peptides within each V-J. Welch's t-statistics and random forest reduced just over 500 V-J features to under 15, which were used in a naive Bayes classifier (R e1071). The raw public reads went through TCRdb reprocessing: fastp at Q25, MiXCR clone calling, in-frame beta chains kept. Identical CDR3 proteins give one entry, which carries the most common genes and DNA. TCRdb assigned the V and J calls; the authors' analysis was not used. For this sample the table gives under 400,000 distinct CDR3 sequences, of which around 14% were detected only once. In total, the top ten clones hold roughly a quarter of the sample.

Details on this clonotype: No cognate antigen has been identified for it. No much larger clone is present one base from it, and per-base qualities are unavailable.

Hyperthyroidism patients were newly diagnosed, with disease duration under 2 months, and aged 18 to 65 years. Exclusion was applied to patients with uncontrolled infections, other autoimmune diseases, pregnancy or lactation. Diagnoses were established on the basis of clinical symptoms, serum thyroxine and TRAb, thyroid ultrasound, and orbital computed tomography. For progressor patients, blood was drawn at the first diagnosis of hyperthyroidism, before any ophthalmopathy symptoms had appeared. PBMCs were isolated from 10 ml of fresh peripheral blood by Ficoll-Paque density gradient centrifugation. Progressor patients were initially diagnosed with Graves' hyperthyroidism and developed ophthalmopathy during follow-up. Total RNA was extracted using Trizol reagent, and RNA quality was assessed on an Agilent 2100 Bioanalyzer. V and J are truncated by 11 bases and 4 bases respectively, leaving an intervening sequence of 21 bases. From the germline V gene (reference sequence), CDR1 is LNHDA and CDR2 is SQIVND. The CDR3 contains 15 residues, cysteine and phenylalanine counted. Kept here is only the CDR3 DNA, which spans 45 bases and is read in frame from base 1.

The full study reports these points: In validation, the model predicted progression to ophthalmopathy a median of about 6.8 months before onset, with roughly 71% sensitivity and almost 75% specificity. Blood samples also contained most of the expanded thyroid clonotypes (frequency above 0.001), which suggests that blood repertoires may reflect thyroid immune responses. No statistical method was used to set the sample size in advance, and investigators knew the group allocation. A 13 V-J signature model separated ophthalmopathy from stable hyperthyroidism, with around 91% sensitivity and 81% to 82% specificity in cross-validation and 80%/75% in testing.

The sample comprised blood. The clonotype was recovered from a young woman with Graves' hyperthyroidism that later progressed to Graves' ophthalmopathy. The chain joins TRBV19 to TRBJ1-5; TRBD1 is possibly the D segment (5 matching bases). At the DNA level, the sequence is TGTGCCGGTACCCTCAGCTGGGGGGTAAATCAGCCCCAGCATTTT. This encodes CAGTLSWGVNQPQHF.